The present T cell receptor (beta chain) was sequenced within a study of T cell changes during pregnancy in multiple sclerosis. Assay: immunoSEQ multiplex PCR; the TCRdb copy retains only in-frame clones and omits some. The sample yields fewer than 40,000 clones, approximately 90% seen once. Trimming took off 4 bases at V and 0 bases at J, with 15 bases between the two ends. Germline V CDR1 and CDR2: LGHNA, YSLEER. The CDR3 is made up of 16 amino acids. This clone was seen only once. The specimen comprised CD8+ T cells from peripheral blood mononuclear cells, sampled in the first trimester of pregnancy. The TCR originated in a female donor with multiple sclerosis, enrolled in a pregnancy study. The chain carries TRBV4-3 and TRBJ1-2, with D possibly being TRBD1 (6 bases). The CDR3 spells CASSPDAGAANYGYTF. The CDR3 coding sequence is TGCGCCAGCAGCCCGGACGCGGGGGCGGCTAACTATGGCTACACCTTC.